The 21 T cell receptor beta chains reported below all come from one sample, sequenced in a study of cytomegalovirus exposure and HLA in healthy donors. Researchers ran the PCR with 60 Vbeta and 13 Jbeta primers. Clones were sequenced by immunoSEQ multiplex PCR, and TCRdb holds only the in-frame ones, with some missing. The sample lists about 200,000 clones, roughly 78% seen once, with approximately 4.7% in the top ten. The specimen was PBMCs. These receptors were taken from a woman aged 30 to 39 in good health and CMV-seropositive.

This chain connects TRBV5-6 to TRBJ1-4, with a tentative D call TRBD1 (6 bases). Trimming removed 4 bases at V and 4 bases at J, with 8 bases between. This CDR3 has 13 amino acids. In germline, CDR1 is SGHDT, CDR2 YYEEEE. CDR3 amino acids: CASSPQGNEKLFF. The CDR3 region has the DNA TGTGCCAGCAGCCCACAGGGTAATGAAAAACTGTTTTTT.

CDR3 loop: CASSQASAVQETQYF. CDR3 in DNA: TGCGCCAGCAGCCAAGCTAGCGCGGTACAAGAGACCCAGTACTTC. The rearrangement links TRBV4-1 to TRBJ2-5; D perhaps matches TRBD2 (6 bases). Germline CDR1 reads MGHRA; CDR2 reads YSYEKL. The CDR3 sequence is 15 residues long. Trimming shortened V by 1 base and J by 2 bases, and 11 bases separated the two germline ends.

The gene calls are TRBV4-1 and TRBJ1-1, with D unclear. The germline V and J ends were trimmed by 1 base and 1 base, with 19 bases remaining between them. This CDR3 is 18 amino acids long. Germline values: CDR1 MGHRA, CDR2 YSYEKL. The CDR3 nucleotides read TGCGCCAGCAGCCAAGGACGGGTCTATGAACAAAGGAACACTGAAGCTTTCTTT. This gives the protein CASSQGRVYEQRNTEAFF.

With regard to this clone: Other DNA sequences from this sample encode an identical CDR3 as well. The gene calls are TRBV11-3 and TRBJ2-3, with unresolved D. The CDR3 spans 14 residues. The germline V gene has CDR1 SGHNT and CDR2 YENEEA. Trimming took 1 base from V and 0 from J, leaving 5 bases between them. In DNA form, the CDR3 reads TGTGCCAGCAGCTTAGGAGCGAGCACAGATACGCAGTATTTT. Translation gives CASSLGASTDTQYF.

The chain uses TRBV9 and TRBJ2-3, with 9 bases that match TRBD2. CDR1 SGDLS and CDR2 YYNGEE come from the germline V gene. J gave up 4 bases and V 4 bases, and 10 bases lay outside the gene matches. CDR3 length equals 16 residues. The CDR3 protein is CASSRGLAGSADTQYF. In DNA, the CDR3 is TGTGCCAGCAGCCGGGGGCTAGCGGGGTCAGCAGATACGCAGTATTTT.

The gene calls are TRBV19 and TRBJ2-6; perhaps TRBD1 as D (5 bases). The V end lost 3 bases, the J end lost 0 bases, and 15 bases lay between the germline ends. Per the germline V gene, CDR1 is LNHDA and CDR2 is SQIVND (reference sequence). This CDR3 has 18 residues. The CDR3 protein is CASSILRQSTSGANVLTF. CDR3 nucleotide sequence: TGTGCCAGTAGTATCCTGAGACAGAGTACCTCTGGGGCCAACGTCCTGACTTTC.

The gene calls are TRBV11-2 and TRBJ2-1; 13 bases align to TRBD2. The CDR3 contains 18 residues. J lost 5 bases, V lost 1 base, and 8 bases had no gene match. The V gene's germline CDR1 is SGHAT and CDR2 FQNNGV. The CDR3 here is CASSLAYMGLAGNNEQFF. CDR3 coding DNA: TGTGCCAGCAGCTTAGCTTATATGGGACTAGCGGGAAACAATGAGCAGTTCTTC. The variable domain in full, with the rest retrieved from reference TRBV11-2 and TRBJ2-1, is EAGVAQSPRYKIIEKRQSVAFWCNPISGHATLYWYQQILGQGPKLLIQFQNNGVVDDSQLPKDRFSAERLKGVDSTLKIQPAKLEDSAVYLCASSLAYMGLAGNNEQFFGPGTRLTVL.

This chain connects TRBV27 to TRBJ2-1; D unresolved. V lost 0 bases and J 8 bases, leaving 14 bases between the germline ends. The CDR3 consists of 15 residues. Germline loops: CDR1 MNHEY, CDR2 SMNVEV (reference sequence). As DNA, the CDR3 is TGTGCCAGCAGTTTATCCGACATACCCACGGATGAGCAGTTCTTC. This translates into CASSLSDIPTDEQFF.

V is TRBV4-2 and J is TRBJ2-5, with no clear D. V was pared by 4 bases and J by 3 bases, with 15 bases between. Germline V gene data show CDR1 as LGHNA and CDR2 as YNFKEQ. The CDR3 loop spans 15 amino acids. The chain's CDR3 is CASSLQVRAKETQYF. The CDR3 DNA sequence: TGTGCCAGCAGCCTCCAAGTCCGAGCAAAAGAGACCCAGTACTTC.

This chain connects TRBV11-2 to TRBJ2-2; D unresolved. Trimming stripped 5 bases from V and 9 bases from J, with 19 bases between. The germline gives CDR1 SGHAT, CDR2 FQNNGV. The CDR3 spans 15 residues. The CDR3 here is CASSANGPPPRELFF. For the CDR3, the DNA is TGTGCCAGCAGCGCCAATGGCCCCCCACCGAGGGAGCTGTTTTTT.

This rearrangement joins TRBV29-1 to TRBJ2-7; no firm D call. There are 11 residues in the CDR3. V lost 6 bases, J lost 4 bases, and 10 bases lay in between. Per the germline V gene, CDR1 is SQVTM and CDR2 is ANQGSEA. The CDR3 sequence is CSVGDMYEQYF. The CDR3 bases are TGCAGCGTCGGCGACATGTACGAGCAGTACTTC.

The chain links TRBV7-8 to TRBJ2-7; a weak D match, TRBD2 (5 bases). Germline CDR1 SGHVS, CDR2 FQNEAQ. V lost 6 bases, J lost 5 bases, and 14 bases lay in between. The CDR3 has 13 amino acids. The CDR3 loop is CASRLGGYHEQYF. The CDR3 DNA reads TGTGCCAGCAGGCTCGGAGGCTACCACGAGCAGTACTTC. The variable domain in full, completed from reference TRBV7-8 and TRBJ2-7, reads GAGVSQSPRYKVAKRGQDVALRCDPISGHVSLFWYQQALGQGPEFLTYFQNEAQLDKSGLPSDRFFAERPEGSVSTLKIQRTQQEDSAVYLCASRLGGYHEQYFGPGTRLTVT.

The genes are TRBV5-1 and TRBJ2-7; 10 positions match TRBD2. Germline loops: CDR1 SGHRS, CDR2 YFSETQ. The CDR3 has 13 residues. J was trimmed by 7 bases and V by 2 bases; bases with no gene match: 3. The CDR3 region is CASSFLAGEEQYF. The CDR3, as DNA: TGCGCCAGCAGCTTTCTAGCGGGAGAAGAGCAGTACTTC.

This chain connects TRBV5-4 to TRBJ2-5; 9 bases map to TRBD1. V lost 0 bases to trimming and J lost 5 bases; unmatched junction nucleotides: 5. The CDR3 spans 15 residues. Germline assignment: CDR1 SGHNT and CDR2 YYREEE (reference sequence). The CDR3 DNA follows: TGTGCCAGCAGCTTGGCTACAGGGGGCCAGGAGACCCAGTACTTC. Translated: CASSLATGGQETQYF.

The chain's CDR3 is CASSLGGRGLLDEQFF. For the CDR3, the DNA is TGTGCCAGCAGCTTAGGGGGTCGGGGGTTGCTCGATGAGCAGTTCTTC. V is TRBV7-2 and J is TRBJ2-1, with a possible D match to TRBD2 (6 bases). The CDR3 is 16 residues long. Germline CDR1 and CDR2: SGHTA and FQGNSA. Trimming shortened V by 1 base and J by 8 bases, and 18 bases separated the two germline ends.

The rearrangement uses TRBV11-3 and TRBJ1-1; TRBD1 might be the D (5 bases). Trimming removed 3 bases from V and 4 bases from J, with 9 bases in between. The germline gives CDR1 SGHNT, CDR2 YENEEA. The CDR3 is made up of 13 amino acids. The CDR3 DNA reads as TGTGCCAGCAGCTTGGGGGGGGTCACTGAAGCTTTCTTT. It is translated as CASSLGGVTEAFF. Filled out from reference TRBV11-3 and TRBJ1-1, the complete variable domain reads EAGVVQSPRYKIIEKKQPVAFWCNPISGHNTLYWYLQNLGQGPELLIRYENEEAVDDSQLPKDRFSAERLKGVDSTLKIQPAELGDSAVYLCASSLGGVTEAFFGQGTRLTVV.

The CDR3 protein is CAWTGPNYGYTF. The CDR3 DNA reads TGTGCCTGGACTGGGCCTAACTATGGCTACACCTTC. The rearrangement links TRBV30 to TRBJ1-2; D gene ambiguous. This CDR3 has 12 residues. Germline V CDR1 and CDR2: GTSNPN, SVGIG (reference sequence). The V end was cut by 4 bases, the J end by 0 bases, with 6 bases between. The variable domain in full, completed from reference TRBV30 and TRBJ1-2, reads SQTIHQWPATLVQPVGSPLSLECTVEGTSNPNLYWYRQAAGRGLQLLFYSVGIGQISSEVPQNLSASRPQDRQFILSSKKLLLSDSGFYLCAWTGPNYGYTFGSGTRLTVV.

The chain combines TRBV9 with TRBJ2-7, with 14 bases aligning to TRBD2. The CDR3 consists of 14 residues. V lost 2 bases and J lost 6; bases outside the gene matches: 1. CDR1 is SGDLS, CDR2 YYNGEE, per germline. The CDR3 is CASSVGLAGVEQYF. In nucleotides, the CDR3 is TGTGCCAGCAGCGTGGGACTAGCGGGAGTCGAGCAGTACTTC.

By its share, this clone is medium-sized. This chain connects TRBV2 to TRBJ2-5; D is possibly TRBD1 (5 bases). Trimming removed 5 bases from V and 5 bases from J, with 18 bases in between. The CDR3 contains 15 residues. Germline CDR1 SNHLY, CDR2 FYNNEI. The CDR3 nucleotides read TGTGCCAGCAGTACCCCAGAGCAGGGTGGGGAGACCCAGTACTTC. It specifies CASSTPEQGGETQYF.

The chain couples TRBV7-2 to TRBJ2-3; D is possibly TRBD1 (6 bases). This CDR3 is 15 amino acids long. CDR1 and CDR2 (germline): SGHTA, FQGNSA. V lost 1 base and J lost 5, with 13 bases in between. The CDR3 reads CASSLGRGKGDTQYF. CDR3 coding DNA: TGTGCCAGCAGCTTAGGAAGGGGGAAAGGAGATACGCAGTATTTT.

The chain uses TRBV13 and TRBJ1-3; the D is unclear. This CDR3 has 12 residues. The germline V and J ends were trimmed by 3 bases and 8 bases, with 8 bases remaining between them. Germline loops: CDR1 PRHDT, CDR2 FYEKMQ (reference sequence). The CDR3 reads CASSFSPDTIYF. The CDR3 DNA reads as TGTGCCAGCAGCTTCTCACCGGACACCATATATTTT.